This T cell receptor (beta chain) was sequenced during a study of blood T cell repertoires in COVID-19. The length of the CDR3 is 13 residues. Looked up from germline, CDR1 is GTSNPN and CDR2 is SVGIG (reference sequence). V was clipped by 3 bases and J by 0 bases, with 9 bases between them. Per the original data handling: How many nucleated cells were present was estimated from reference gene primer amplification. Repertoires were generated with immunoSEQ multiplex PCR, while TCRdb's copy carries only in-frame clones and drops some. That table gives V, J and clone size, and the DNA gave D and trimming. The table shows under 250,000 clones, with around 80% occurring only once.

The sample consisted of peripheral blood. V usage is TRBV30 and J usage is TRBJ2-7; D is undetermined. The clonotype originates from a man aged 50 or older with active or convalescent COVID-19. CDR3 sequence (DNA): TGTGCCTGGAGAACCGGGTACTCCTACGAGCAGTACTTC. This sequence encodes CAWRTGYSYEQYF.